This is a list of T cell receptor beta chains from one sample in a study of spatial heterogeneity in lung cancer. TCRdb re-called the 5' RACE reads through MiXCR, storing one row per CDR3 protein. The sample shows approximately 44,000 distinct CDR3 sequences, roughly an eighth of them seen only once. The source was PBMCs, collected at surgery. All receptors derive from a male donor with early-stage non-small cell lung cancer. CDR3s include the opening cysteine and the closing phenylalanine or tryptophan. D genes are given only for firm matches. Some rows mark clone size as missing; the rest say once, few, many or name a class of expanded clone.

many	TRBD2	TRBV7-3	TRBJ2-3	TGTGCCAGCAGCTTAACGTTCGACCACCGGGGGGCAGATACGCAGTATTTT	CASSLTFDHRGADTQYF
many	NA	TRBV4-1	TRBJ2-5	TGCGCCAGCAGCCAAGAATCAGTGGAGCTCGGGGCTCAAGAGACCCAGTACTTC	CASSQESVELGAQETQYF
few	TRBD2	TRBV20-1	TRBJ2-2	TGCAGTGCTATGGTAGCGGGACGAACCGGGGAGCTGTTTTTT	CSAMVAGRTGELFF
NA	NA	TRBV4-1	TRBJ2-1	TGCGCCAGCAGCCAAGATCGGACTCGGGCCTACAATGAGCAGTTCTTC	CASSQDRTRAYNEQFF
few	NA	TRBV23-1	TRBJ2-5	TGCGCCAGCAGTCAATCGGAGGGGATGTTAGAGACCCAGTACTTC	CASSQSEGMLETQYF
few	TRBD2	TRBV2	TRBJ2-5	TGTGCCAGCAGTCTCTTCCTAGCGGGGGGAGAGACCCAGTACTTC	CASSLFLAGGETQYF
many	TRBD1	TRBV6-6	TRBJ2-4	TGTGCCAGCAGTTACTCCCCCCCCCGACAGGGGGCCTGGGGAAACATTCAGTACTTC	CASSYSPPRQGAWGNIQYF
few	NA	TRBV7-2	TRBJ1-1	TGTGCCAGCAGCTTACCATCCCGGGTTGAAGCTTTCTTT	CASSLPSRVEAFF
few	NA	TRBV3-1	TRBJ1-1	TGTGCCAGCAGCCACCCCGGACGGACTTTCTTT	CASSHPGRTFF
few	TRBD2	TRBV20-1	TRBJ2-1	TGCAGTGCTAGCGCGAGCGGGGGGAGCTCCTACAATGAGCAGTTCTTC	CSASASGGSSYNEQFF
NA	TRBD2	TRBV20-1	TRBJ2-7	TGCAGTGCTCAGGGACTAGCTTTCTCCTACGAGCAGTACTTC	CSAQGLAFSYEQYF
many	NA	TRBV5-1	TRBJ2-5	TGCGCCAGCACCAAGGGACGGACCCAAGAGACCCAGTACTTC	CASTKGRTQETQYF
NA	NA	TRBV19	TRBJ1-1	TGTGCCAGTAGTACTGGACTTTTGAACACTGAAGCTTTCTTT	CASSTGLLNTEAFF
many	TRBD1	TRBV28	TRBJ1-3	TGTGCCAGCAGTTTACAGGGGGCACGAAACACCATATATTTT	CASSLQGARNTIYF
NA	TRBD1	TRBV11-1	TRBJ1-1	TGTGCCAGCAGCCCCCGACAGGGTCGGGCTGAAGCTTTCTTT	CASSPRQGRAEAFF